Below, 19 T cell receptor beta chains from the same sample are listed, as sequenced in a study of T cell changes during pregnancy in multiple sclerosis. Using immunoSEQ multiplex PCR, the repertoire was profiled, and TCRdb retains in-frame clones only, with some absent. The repertoire has under 70,000 clones, around 90% of them found once; the top ten carry around 0.3%. The sample in question was CD4+ T cells from peripheral blood mononuclear cells, obtained after pregnancy. These receptors all come from a female donor with multiple sclerosis, enrolled in a pregnancy study.

This clone occurred once. The genes are TRBV4-2 and TRBJ1-3; D is undetermined. The germline V and J ends were trimmed by 0 bases and 1 base, with 13 bases remaining between them. The CDR3 consists of 17 residues. Germline V gives CDR1 LGHNA, CDR2 YNFKEQ. The CDR3 reads CASSQDQSEGSGNTIYF. The DNA of the CDR3 is TGTGCCAGCAGCCAAGATCAATCAGAGGGTTCTGGAAACACCATATATTTT.

The rearrangement links TRBV6-6 to TRBJ2-5; the match to TRBD2 covers 14 bases. The germline V gene encodes CDR1 MNHNY and CDR2 SVGAGI (reference sequence). The ends lost 5 bases at V and 4 bases at J; junction bases unmatched: 3. The CDR3 contains 15 residues. The CDR3: CASSLGLAGGETQYF. As DNA, the CDR3 is TGTGCCAGCAGTCTCGGACTAGCGGGGGGAGAGACCCAGTACTTC.

V gene TRBV7-2 combines with J gene TRBJ2-1; 11 nucleotides align to TRBD2. Germline CDR1 is SGHTA and CDR2 is FQGNSA. The CDR3 is 15 residues long. V lost 8 bases, J lost 3 bases, and 6 bases stayed unmatched. CDR3 protein: CASSAGTSGYNEQFF. The CDR3 nucleotides read TGTGCCAGCTCCGCGGGGACTAGCGGCTACAATGAGCAGTTCTTC.

The chain combines TRBV18 with TRBJ1-3; D is ambiguous. This CDR3 comprises 14 residues. Trimming stripped 8 bases from V and 0 bases from J, with 11 bases between. CDR1 is KGHSH, CDR2 LQKENI, per germline. Written as DNA, the CDR3 is TGTGCCAGCCACTACGGGTTCTCTGGAAACACCATATATTTT. As protein: CASHYGFSGNTIYF.

The rearrangement links TRBV18 to TRBJ2-7, with 10 bases that match TRBD1. Losses at the gene ends were 5 bases for V and 5 bases for J; bases not matched to a gene: 9. CDR1 KGHSH and CDR2 LQKENI come from the germline V gene. CDR3 size: 15 residues. The CDR3 spells CASSSTGGRSNEQYF. In nucleotides, the CDR3 is TGTGCCAGCTCATCGACAGGGGGCAGATCCAACGAGCAGTACTTC. Supplemented by reference TRBV18 and TRBJ2-7, the full variable domain reads NAGVMQNPRHLVRRRGQEARLRCSPMKGHSHVYWYRQLPEEGLKFMVYLQKENIIDESGMPKERFSAEFPKEGPSILRIQQVVRGDSAAYFCASSSTGGRSNEQYFGPGTRLTVT.

The J gene is TRBJ2-7, the V gene TRBV5-4, with a tentative D call TRBD1 (6 bases). Per the germline V gene, CDR1 is SGHNT and CDR2 is YYREEE (reference sequence). The CDR3 has 14 residues. Trimming left V 2 bases short and J 3 bases short, with 12 bases between. CDR3: CASSLLGGIYEQYF. The CDR3 bases are TGTGCCAGCAGCTTACTAGGGGGAATCTACGAGCAGTACTTC.

The chain uses TRBV6-4 and TRBJ1-1; D is possibly TRBD1 (6 bases). CDR3 length: 13 amino acids. The germline V gene encodes CDR1 MRHNA and CDR2 SNTAGT. V was shortened by 4 bases and J by 1 base, with 7 bases between the two germline ends. The CDR3 sequence: CASSVQGNTEAFF. The CDR3 DNA sequence: TGTGCCAGCAGTGTACAGGGGAACACTGAAGCTTTCTTT.

This chain connects TRBV6-6 to TRBJ2-7; 8 bases fit TRBD2. This CDR3 contains 15 residues. Germline V gives CDR1 MNHNY, CDR2 SVGAGI (reference sequence). J was trimmed by 4 bases and V by 7 bases; bases with no gene match: 12. As DNA, the CDR3 is TGTGCCAGCATGACGACGGGGGGGGCTCGTTACGAGCAGTACTTC. This sequence encodes CASMTTGGARYEQYF.

V is TRBV15 and J is TRBJ2-1, with D possibly being TRBD2 (6 bases). Germline-derived CDR1 and CDR2 are LNHNV and YYDKDF (reference sequence). The CDR3 spans 16 residues. V was pared by 0 bases and J by 8 bases, with 17 bases between. This CDR3 is CATSRDLAAGSHEQFF. Here the CDR3 DNA reads TGTGCCACCAGCAGAGACCTCGCGGCGGGGTCCCATGAGCAGTTCTTC.

The CDR3, as DNA: TGTGCCAGCAGCTTGATCGGGACAGGGGGAGAGACCCAGTACTTC. Translation gives CASSLIGTGGETQYF. The V and J genes are TRBV5-6 and TRBJ2-5; the match to TRBD1 covers 11 bases. CDR1 is SGHDT, CDR2 YYEEEE, per germline. The CDR3 loop spans 15 amino acids. V was pared by 1 base and J by 4 bases, with 3 bases of the junction left unmatched.

V is TRBV5-1 and J is TRBJ2-5, with a tentative D call TRBD2 (7 bases). V was pared by 4 bases and J by 5 bases, with 18 bases between. The CDR3 covers 15 residues. Germline values: CDR1 SGHRS, CDR2 YFSETQ. The DNA of the CDR3 is TGCGCCAGCAGCCCAAGGGGGGGGCGAGGGGAGACCCAGTACTTC. It yields the protein CASSPRGGRGETQYF.

This sequence joins TRBV5-1 and TRBJ2-1, with 7 nucleotides matching TRBD2. Germline CDR1 and CDR2: SGHRS and YFSETQ. The CDR3 contains 16 residues. V shed 7 bases and J 0 bases; nucleotides not matched to a gene: 10. CDR3 sequence: CASGGTTASSYNEQFF. The CDR3 DNA reads as TGCGCCAGCGGCGGGACTACTGCGAGCTCCTACAATGAGCAGTTCTTC.

The chain has TRBV2 and TRBJ2-7; 10 bases align to TRBD1. V trimming: 5 bases; J trimming: 6 bases; junction bases outside the gene matches: 10. There are 15 residues in the CDR3. Germline lookup yields CDR1 SNHLY and CDR2 FYNNEI. CDR3 nucleotides: TGTGCCAGCAGTATTTCCGGGACAGGGGAACGCGAGCAGTACTTC. This translates into CASSISGTGEREQYF. Based on the CDR3 plus reference TRBV2 and TRBJ2-7, the full variable domain is EPEVTQTPSHQVTQMGQEVILRCVPISNHLYFYWYRQILGQKVEFLVSFYNNEISEKSEIFDDQFSVERPDGSNFTLKIRSTKLEDSAMYFCASSISGTGEREQYFGPGTRLTVT.

V usage is TRBV29-1 and J usage is TRBJ1-1, with D tentatively TRBD1 (5 bases). Germline loops: CDR1 SQVTM, CDR2 ANQGSEA. This CDR3 has 13 amino acids. Trimming took 5 bases from V and 3 from J, leaving 13 bases between them. CDR3 residues: CSVSGNKDTEAFF. DNA of the CDR3: TGCAGCGTTTCAGGGAATAAGGACACTGAAGCTTTCTTT. The whole variable domain, remainder taken from reference TRBV29-1 and TRBJ1-1, is SAVISQKPSRDICQRGTSLTIQCQVDSQVTMMFWYRQQPGQSLTLIATANQGSEATYESGFVIDKFPISRPNLTFSTLTVSNMSPEDSSIYLCSVSGNKDTEAFFGQGTRLTVV.

The CDR3 DNA follows: TGTGCCAGCAGATCGACTAGCGGGAGGTCTATCTACGAGCAGTACTTC. As protein: CASRSTSGRSIYEQYF. This chain uses TRBV28 with TRBJ2-7; 13 bases align to TRBD2. The CDR3 runs 16 residues. Per germline, CDR1 MDHEN and CDR2 SYDVKM. V was pared by 6 bases and J by 3 bases, with 8 bases of the junction left unmatched.

The V gene is TRBV5-4, the J gene TRBJ2-7; 13 nucleotides line up with TRBD2. From germline, CDR1 is SGHNT and CDR2 YYREEE (reference sequence). The trim removed 3 bases at V and 0 bases at J, leaving 12 bases unmatched. The CDR3 totals 19 residues. CDR3 sequence reads: CASSSPRLAGGRGSYEQYF. The CDR3 DNA sequence: TGTGCCAGCAGCTCGCCGCGACTAGCGGGGGGCCGGGGCTCCTACGAGCAGTACTTC.

The chain couples TRBV5-1 to TRBJ2-5; the D gene is possibly TRBD2 (6 bases). Germline CDR1 and CDR2: SGHRS and YFSETQ. V was shortened by 4 bases and J by 1 base, with 17 bases between the two germline ends. This CDR3 is built from 16 residues. The CDR3 loop reads CASSVTGATLQETQYF. As DNA, the CDR3 is TGCGCCAGCAGCGTGACGGGAGCGACCCTCCAAGAGACCCAGTACTTC.

This chain uses TRBV19 with TRBJ1-5, with 10 positions matching TRBD1. The CDR3 totals 18 residues. Germline CDR1 reads LNHDA; CDR2 reads SQIVND (reference sequence). The trim removed 3 bases at V and 7 bases at J, leaving 15 bases unmatched. The CDR3 loop is CASSILHPYGQGGQPQHF. The CDR3, as DNA: TGTGCCAGTAGTATCTTACACCCCTACGGACAGGGGGGACAGCCCCAGCATTTT.

The chain links TRBV5-1 to TRBJ1-3; possibly TRBD1 for D (6 bases). This CDR3 spans 15 amino acids. CDR1 and CDR2 (germline): SGHRS, YFSETQ. Trimming took off 4 bases at V and 0 bases at J, with 11 bases between the two ends. CDR3 amino acids: CASSGIGGSGNTIYF. The CDR3 nucleotides are TGCGCCAGCAGCGGGATAGGGGGCTCTGGAAACACCATATATTTT.